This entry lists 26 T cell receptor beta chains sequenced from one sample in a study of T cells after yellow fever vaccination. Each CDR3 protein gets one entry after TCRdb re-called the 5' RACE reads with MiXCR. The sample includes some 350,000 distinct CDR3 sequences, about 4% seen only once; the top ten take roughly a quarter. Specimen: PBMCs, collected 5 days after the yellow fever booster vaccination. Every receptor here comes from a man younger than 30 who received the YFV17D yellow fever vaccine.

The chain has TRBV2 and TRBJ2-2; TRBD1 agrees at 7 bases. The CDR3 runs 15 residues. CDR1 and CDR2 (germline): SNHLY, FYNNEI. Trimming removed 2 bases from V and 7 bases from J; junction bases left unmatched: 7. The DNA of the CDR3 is TGTGCCAGCAGTGAAAACAGGGGCGGATACGGGGAGCTGTTTTTT. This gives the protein CASSENRGGYGELFF.

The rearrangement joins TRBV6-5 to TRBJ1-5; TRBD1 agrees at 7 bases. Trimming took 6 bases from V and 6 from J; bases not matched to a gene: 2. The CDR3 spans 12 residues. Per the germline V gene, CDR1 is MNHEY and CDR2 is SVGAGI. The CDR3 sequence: CASRTGIQPQHF. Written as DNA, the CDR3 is TGTGCCAGCAGGACAGGGATTCAGCCCCAGCATTTT.

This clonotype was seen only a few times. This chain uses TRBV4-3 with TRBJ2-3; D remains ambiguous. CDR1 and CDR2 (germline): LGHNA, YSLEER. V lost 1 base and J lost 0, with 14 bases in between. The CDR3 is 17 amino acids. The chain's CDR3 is CASSQGDADTSTDTQYF. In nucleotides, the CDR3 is TGCGCCAGCAGCCAAGGTGACGCGGATACTAGCACAGATACGCAGTATTTT.

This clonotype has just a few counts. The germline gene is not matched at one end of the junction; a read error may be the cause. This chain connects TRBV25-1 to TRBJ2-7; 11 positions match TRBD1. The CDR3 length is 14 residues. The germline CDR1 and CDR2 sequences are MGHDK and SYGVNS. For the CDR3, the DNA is TGTGCCAGCAGTGAATTAGGGCGGGGGGACAGGGGGTGCTTC. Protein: CASSELGRGDRGCF.

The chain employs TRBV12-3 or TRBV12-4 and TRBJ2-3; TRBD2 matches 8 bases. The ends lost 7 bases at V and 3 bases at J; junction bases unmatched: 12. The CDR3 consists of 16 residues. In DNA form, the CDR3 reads TGTGCCAGCATCGGGACGGGGGGGCCTAAGACAGATACGCAGTATTTT. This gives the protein CASIGTGGPKTDTQYF.

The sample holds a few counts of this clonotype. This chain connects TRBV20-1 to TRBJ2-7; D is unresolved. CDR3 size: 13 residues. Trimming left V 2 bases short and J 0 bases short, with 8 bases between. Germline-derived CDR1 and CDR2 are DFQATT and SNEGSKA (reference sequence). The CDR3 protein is CSARSEVSYEQYF. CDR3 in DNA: TGCAGTGCTAGATCCGAGGTCTCCTACGAGCAGTACTTC.

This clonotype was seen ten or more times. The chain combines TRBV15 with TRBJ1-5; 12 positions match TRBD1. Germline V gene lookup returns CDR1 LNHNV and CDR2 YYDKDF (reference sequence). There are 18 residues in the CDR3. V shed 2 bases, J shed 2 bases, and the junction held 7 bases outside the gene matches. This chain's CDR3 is CATSRRTGQGAGNQPQHF. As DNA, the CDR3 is TGTGCCACCAGCAGACGAACGGGACAGGGGGCAGGCAATCAGCCCCAGCATTTT.

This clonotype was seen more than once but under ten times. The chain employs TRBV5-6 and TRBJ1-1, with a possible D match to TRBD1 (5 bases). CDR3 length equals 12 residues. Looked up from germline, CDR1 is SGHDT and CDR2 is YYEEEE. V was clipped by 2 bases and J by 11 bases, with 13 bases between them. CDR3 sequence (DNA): TGTGCCAGCAGCTTCCGAGGGGCGCAGGCTTTCTTT. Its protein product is CASSFRGAQAFF.

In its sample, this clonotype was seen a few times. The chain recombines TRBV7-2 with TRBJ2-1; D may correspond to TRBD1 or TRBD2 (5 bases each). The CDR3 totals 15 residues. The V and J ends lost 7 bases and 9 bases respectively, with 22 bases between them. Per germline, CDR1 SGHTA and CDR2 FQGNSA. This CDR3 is CASTPSPLARGEQFF. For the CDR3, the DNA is TGTGCCAGCACCCCATCCCCCCTAGCTAGGGGTGAGCAGTTCTTC.

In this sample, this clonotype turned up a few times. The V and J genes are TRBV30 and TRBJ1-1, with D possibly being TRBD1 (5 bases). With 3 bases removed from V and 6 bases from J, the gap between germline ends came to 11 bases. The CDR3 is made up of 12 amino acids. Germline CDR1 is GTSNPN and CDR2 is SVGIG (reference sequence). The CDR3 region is CAWSPGAPEAFF. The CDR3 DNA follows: TGTGCCTGGAGCCCCGGGGCCCCTGAAGCTTTCTTT.

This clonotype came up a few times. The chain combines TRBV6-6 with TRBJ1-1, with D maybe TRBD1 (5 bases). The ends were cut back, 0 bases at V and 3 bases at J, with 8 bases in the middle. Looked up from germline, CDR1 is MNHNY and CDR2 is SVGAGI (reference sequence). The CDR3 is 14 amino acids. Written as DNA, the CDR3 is TGTGCCAGCAGTTACTCGGGAGGGGACACTGAAGCTTTCTTT. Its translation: CASSYSGGDTEAFF.

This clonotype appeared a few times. CDR3: CAISEVGENSPLHF. CDR3 nucleotide sequence: TGTGCCATCAGTGAGGTCGGGGAGAATTCACCCCTCCACTTT. V gene TRBV10-3 combines with J gene TRBJ1-6, with no clear D. Germline V gives CDR1 ENHRY, CDR2 SYGVKD. Deletions cut 2 bases from V and 7 bases from J, with 9 bases between. The CDR3 has 14 residues.

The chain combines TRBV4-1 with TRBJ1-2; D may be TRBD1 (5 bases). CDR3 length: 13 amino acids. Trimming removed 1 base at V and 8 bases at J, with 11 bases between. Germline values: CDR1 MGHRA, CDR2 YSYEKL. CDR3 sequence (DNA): TGCGCCAGCAGCCAAGGGGGGGAGGGCGGCTACACCTTC. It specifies CASSQGGEGGYTF.

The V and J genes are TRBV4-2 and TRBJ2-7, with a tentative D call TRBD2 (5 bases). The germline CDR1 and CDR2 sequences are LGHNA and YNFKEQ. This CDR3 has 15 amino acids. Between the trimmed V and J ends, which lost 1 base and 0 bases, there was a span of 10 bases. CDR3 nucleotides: TGTGCCAGCAGCCAAGGGGCGGGTCCCTCCTACGAGCAGTACTTC. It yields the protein CASSQGAGPSYEQYF.

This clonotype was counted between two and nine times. In DNA, the CDR3 is TGCAGCGTTGAATCAGGGGGACAAGGCTATGGCTACACCTTC. It translates to CSVESGGQGYGYTF. The rearrangement joins TRBV29-1 to TRBJ1-2; 7 bases match TRBD1. V was clipped by 2 bases and J by 4 bases; unmatched bases: 7. This CDR3 has 14 amino acids. Per germline, CDR1 SQVTM and CDR2 ANQGSEA.

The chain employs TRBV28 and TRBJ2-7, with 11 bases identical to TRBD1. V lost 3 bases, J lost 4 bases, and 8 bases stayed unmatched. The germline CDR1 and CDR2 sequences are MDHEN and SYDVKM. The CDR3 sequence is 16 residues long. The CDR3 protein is CASSFSGQGARYEQYV. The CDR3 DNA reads TGTGCCAGCAGTTTCTCCGGACAGGGGGCAAGGTACGAGCAGTACGTC.

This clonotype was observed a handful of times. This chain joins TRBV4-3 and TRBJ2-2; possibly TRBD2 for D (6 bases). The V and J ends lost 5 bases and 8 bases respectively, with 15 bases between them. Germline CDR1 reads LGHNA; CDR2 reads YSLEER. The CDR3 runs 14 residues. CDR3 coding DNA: TGCGCCAGCAGCTCCCGGGACTCTCGGGGGGAGCTGTTTTTT. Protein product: CASSSRDSRGELFF.

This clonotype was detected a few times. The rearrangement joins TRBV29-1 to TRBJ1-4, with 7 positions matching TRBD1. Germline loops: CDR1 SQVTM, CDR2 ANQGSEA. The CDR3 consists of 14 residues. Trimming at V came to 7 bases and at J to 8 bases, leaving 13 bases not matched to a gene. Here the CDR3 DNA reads TGCAGCGCCTTCCTACAGGGGAGAGAAGAAAAACTGTTTTTT. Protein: CSAFLQGREEKLFF.

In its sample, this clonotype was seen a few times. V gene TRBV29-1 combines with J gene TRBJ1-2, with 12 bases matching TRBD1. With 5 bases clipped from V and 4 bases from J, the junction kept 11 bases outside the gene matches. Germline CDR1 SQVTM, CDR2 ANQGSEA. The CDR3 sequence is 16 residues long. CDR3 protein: CSVHMPGTGGLYGYTF. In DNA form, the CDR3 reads TGCAGCGTTCATATGCCCGGGACAGGGGGCCTCTATGGCTACACCTTC.

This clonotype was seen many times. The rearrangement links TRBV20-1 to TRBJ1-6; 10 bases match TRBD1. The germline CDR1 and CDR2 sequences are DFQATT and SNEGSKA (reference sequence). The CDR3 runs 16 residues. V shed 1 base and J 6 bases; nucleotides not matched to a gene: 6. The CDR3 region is CSARAGGQGFNSPLHF. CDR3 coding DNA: TGCAGTGCTAGAGCCGGGGGACAGGGGTTTAATTCACCCCTCCACTTT.

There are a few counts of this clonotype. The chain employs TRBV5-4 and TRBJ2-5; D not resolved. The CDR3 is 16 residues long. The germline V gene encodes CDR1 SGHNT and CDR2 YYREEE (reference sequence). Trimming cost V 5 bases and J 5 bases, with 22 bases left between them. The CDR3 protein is CASSTSGQAAWETQYF. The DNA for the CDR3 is TGTGCCAGCAGTACGAGTGGCCAGGCGGCCTGGGAGACCCAGTACTTC.

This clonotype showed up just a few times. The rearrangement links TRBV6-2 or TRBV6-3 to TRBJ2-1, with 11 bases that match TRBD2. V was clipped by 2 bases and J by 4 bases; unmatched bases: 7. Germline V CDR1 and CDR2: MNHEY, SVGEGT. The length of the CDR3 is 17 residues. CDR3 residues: CASSYPTSGGRYNEQFF. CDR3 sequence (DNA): TGTGCCAGCAGTTACCCTACTAGCGGGGGACGGTACAATGAGCAGTTCTTC.

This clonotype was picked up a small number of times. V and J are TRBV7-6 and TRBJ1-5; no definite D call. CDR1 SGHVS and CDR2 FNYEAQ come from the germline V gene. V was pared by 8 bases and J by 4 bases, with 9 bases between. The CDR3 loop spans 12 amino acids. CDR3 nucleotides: TGTGCCAGCGGAGGGCCTAATCAGCCCCAGCATTTT. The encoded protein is CASGGPNQPQHF.

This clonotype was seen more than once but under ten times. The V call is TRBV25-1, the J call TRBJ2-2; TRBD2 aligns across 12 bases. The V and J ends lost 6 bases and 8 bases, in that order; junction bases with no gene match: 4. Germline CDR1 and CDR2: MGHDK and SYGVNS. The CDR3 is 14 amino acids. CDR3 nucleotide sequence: TGTGCCAGCAGCCTAGCGGGGGGGCAAGGGGAGCTGTTTTTT. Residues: CASSLAGGQGELFF.

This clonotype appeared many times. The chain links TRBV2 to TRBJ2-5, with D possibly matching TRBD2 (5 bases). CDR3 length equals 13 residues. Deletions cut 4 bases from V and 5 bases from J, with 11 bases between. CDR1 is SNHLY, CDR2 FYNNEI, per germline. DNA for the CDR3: TGTGCCAGCAGTGTGAGGGTCGCGGAGACCCAGTACTTC. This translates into CASSVRVAETQYF.

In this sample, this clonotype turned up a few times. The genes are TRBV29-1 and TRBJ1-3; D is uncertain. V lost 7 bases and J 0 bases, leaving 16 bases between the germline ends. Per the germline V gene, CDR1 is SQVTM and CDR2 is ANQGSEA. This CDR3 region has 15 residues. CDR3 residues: CSARLSDLSGNTIYF. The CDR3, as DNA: TGCAGCGCTCGACTTTCCGACCTCTCTGGAAACACCATATATTTT.